The next 27 T cell receptor beta chains were all read from a single sample in a study of blood T cells in healthy people across ages (dated by TCRdb to the mid-2010s). Library prep was done by 5' RACE. Sequencing used an Illumina HiSeq 2500. A second PCR of about 7 to 12 cycles was performed with a sample-barcoded 5' primer and a J-beta primer mix. The public reads were run again by TCRdb, first through fastp at Q25 and then through MiXCR, and only productive beta chains were kept. All rows with the same CDR3 protein become a single entry with the most common DNA and genes. The sample table contains around 1.1 million distinct CDR3 sequences; only one count was recorded for roughly two fifths of them. The ten largest clones capture around 13% of the sample. Sequenced material: blood. These receptor sequences come from a man aged 18 to 30 in good health.

V usage is TRBV7-9 and J usage is TRBJ1-1; D may be TRBD1 (5 bases). This CDR3 comprises 13 residues. CDR1 is SEHNR and CDR2 is FQNEAQ in the germline V gene (reference sequence). Trimming cost V 4 bases and J 8 bases, with 14 bases left between them. The CDR3 loop reads CASSSPTGAEAFF. DNA for the CDR3: TGTGCCAGCAGCTCACCCACCGGGGCAGAAGCTTTCTTT.

The rearrangement uses TRBV24-1 and TRBJ2-1, with D possibly being TRBD2 (6 bases). This CDR3 comprises 15 residues. Germline-derived CDR1 and CDR2 are KGHDR and SFDVKD. Trimming pared 5 bases from V and 4 bases from J, leaving 14 bases between. CDR3 loop: CATSVRGVGYNEQFF. CDR3 bases: TGTGCCACCAGTGTGCGCGGGGTCGGGTACAATGAGCAGTTCTTC.

V is TRBV7-2 and J is TRBJ1-2; a weak D match, TRBD1 (6 bases). The V end lost 0 bases, the J end lost 6 bases, and 11 bases lay between the germline ends. CDR1 SGHTA and CDR2 FQGNSA come from the germline V gene. The CDR3 is 14 amino acids. CDR3 amino acids: CASSLAGDNHGYTF. The DNA of the CDR3 is TGTGCCAGCAGCTTAGCGGGGGACAACCATGGCTACACCTTC.

CDR3 in amino acids: CSAKGGLRASSYNEQFF. In DNA form, the CDR3 reads TGCAGTGCTAAAGGGGGGTTACGGGCTAGCTCCTACAATGAGCAGTTCTTC. The J gene is TRBJ2-1, the V gene TRBV20-1; TRBD1 or TRBD2 may be the D gene (6 bases each). CDR1 and CDR2 from the germline V gene are DFQATT and SNEGSKA (reference sequence). The CDR3 is made up of 17 amino acids. V lost 4 bases and J lost 0, with 19 bases in between.

The J gene is TRBJ1-3, the V gene TRBV13; unclear D gene. The CDR3 has 13 residues. Germline V gene sequence: CDR1 PRHDT, CDR2 FYEKMQ (reference sequence). The germline V and J ends were trimmed by 8 bases and 0 bases, with 8 bases remaining between them. CDR3 sequence reads: CASGRNSGNTIYF. For the CDR3, the DNA is TGTGCCAGCGGTAGGAACTCTGGAAACACCATATATTTT.

This clonotype was picked up a small number of times. V usage is TRBV27 and J usage is TRBJ1-6, with unresolved D. V was trimmed by 5 bases and J by 0 bases, leaving 11 bases between them. The CDR3 has 16 residues. The germline gives CDR1 MNHEY, CDR2 SMNVEV (reference sequence). CDR3 DNA sequence: TGTGCCAGCAGTAAAAGAGGGAGCTCCTATAATTCACCCCTCCACTTT. Protein: CASSKRGSSYNSPLHF.

This chain joins TRBV28 and TRBJ1-5, with D perhaps TRBD1 (6 bases). Germline CDR1 MDHEN, CDR2 SYDVKM. CDR3 length: 14 amino acids. V lost 9 bases to trimming and J lost 0 bases, with 12 bases between them. The CDR3 protein is CASQTGDSNQPQHF. The CDR3 DNA sequence: TGTGCCAGTCAGACAGGCGATAGCAATCAGCCCCAGCATTTT.

This clonotype was picked up a small number of times. The chain combines TRBV3-1 with TRBJ1-6; D is undetermined. Germline V CDR1 and CDR2: LGHDT, YNNKEL (reference sequence). Trimming pared 5 bases from V and 0 bases from J, leaving 11 bases between. This CDR3 is built from 16 residues. CDR3 sequence reads: CASSGQASSYNSPLHF. For the CDR3, the DNA is TGTGCCAGCAGCGGGCAGGCAAGCTCCTATAATTCACCCCTCCACTTT. Combining the CDR3 with reference TRBV3-1 and TRBJ1-6 gives the whole variable domain DTAVSQTPKYLVTQMGNDKSIKCEQNLGHDTMYWYKQDSKKFLKIMFSYNNKELIINETVPNRFSPKSPDKAHLNLHINSLELGDSAVYFCASSGQASSYNSPLHFGNGTRLTVT.

This chain uses TRBV4-3 with TRBJ1-1, with D uncertain. Between the trimmed V and J ends, which lost 2 bases and 1 base, there was a span of 14 bases. Germline values: CDR1 LGHNA, CDR2 YSLEER. CDR3 length: 16 amino acids. CDR3 sequence reads: CASSQKAWPANTEAFF. CDR3 bases: TGCGCCAGCAGCCAAAAGGCCTGGCCAGCGAACACTGAAGCTTTCTTT.

The chain uses TRBV11-1 and TRBJ2-5; TRBD1 aligns across 8 bases. The germline V gene encodes CDR1 SGHAT and CDR2 FQDESV (reference sequence). This CDR3 spans 14 amino acids. After removal of 5 bases from V and 11 bases from J, the junction contained 13 bases not matched to a gene. The CDR3 DNA reads as TGTGCCAGCAGCCGTCCGGTCACAGGGGGTCAGCAGTACTTC. This gives the protein CASSRPVTGGQQYF.

The gene calls are TRBV12-3 or TRBV12-4 and TRBJ1-2; D gene ambiguous. This CDR3 contains 15 residues. The V end was cut by 3 bases, the J end by 4 bases, with 15 bases between. The CDR3 region has the DNA TGTGCCAGCAGTTTTAGTCCCGCCATGGGCTATGGCTACACCTTC. Translation gives CASSFSPAMGYGYTF.

This clonotype was seen a handful of times. This rearrangement joins TRBV10-2 to TRBJ1-4; no definite D call. Trimming removed 3 bases at V and 0 bases at J, with 17 bases between. Germline V lookup: CDR1 WSHSY, CDR2 SAAADI. The CDR3 loop spans 18 amino acids. Here the CDR3 DNA reads TGCGCCAGCAGTGAAGTTCTCCCCGACCCTTCAACTAATGAAAAACTGTTTTTT. Protein sequence: CASSEVLPDPSTNEKLFF.

The chain links TRBV12-3 or TRBV12-4 to TRBJ1-5; 7 nucleotides agree with TRBD1. The junction had 5 bases not matched to a gene; V was cut back by 3 bases and J by 6 bases. This CDR3 contains 14 residues. The CDR3 DNA is TGTGCCAGCAGTTTTGACAGGGTCGGTCAGCCCCAGCATTTT. Translated, it gives CASSFDRVGQPQHF.

The CDR3 loop reads CASSHVPGPNTEAFF. For the CDR3, the DNA is TGCGCCAGCAGCCACGTCCCGGGCCCGAACACTGAAGCTTTCTTT. The chain recombines TRBV4-3 with TRBJ1-1; D unclear. V was clipped by 3 bases and J by 1 base, with 12 bases between them. CDR3 size: 15 residues. From germline, CDR1 is LGHNA and CDR2 YSLEER.

This clonotype was seen ten or more times. The genes are TRBV7-2 and TRBJ2-3, with 8 bases identical to TRBD2. The junction had 9 bases not matched to a gene; V was cut back by 5 bases and J by 2 bases. The CDR3 runs to 16 residues. Germline CDR1 reads SGHTA; CDR2 reads FQGNSA. The CDR3 here is CASSPRIAGLTDTQYF. The CDR3 DNA reads TGTGCCAGCAGCCCCAGGATAGCGGGGCTCACAGATACGCAGTATTTT.

This clonotype has a single count. The chain carries TRBV20-1 and TRBJ2-3; possibly TRBD2 for D (6 bases). Between the trimmed V and J ends, which lost 0 bases and 0 bases, there was a span of 10 bases. CDR3 length equals 15 residues. The germline V gene has CDR1 DFQATT and CDR2 SNEGSKA (reference sequence). The CDR3 region has the DNA TGCAGTGCTAGAGAGTACGGGACTAGCACAGATACGCAGTATTTT. This gives the protein CSAREYGTSTDTQYF.

This clonotype was observed a few times. The chain recombines TRBV20-1 with TRBJ2-5, with 12 bases matching TRBD2. Looked up from germline, CDR1 is DFQATT and CDR2 is SNEGSKA (reference sequence). V gave up 5 bases and J gave up 4 bases; unmatched junction bases: 8. The CDR3 has 15 amino acids. CDR3 bases: TGCAGTGCTGTTCCTAGCGGGGGGGCAAGAGAGACCCAGTACTTC. The encoded protein is CSAVPSGGARETQYF.

In its sample, this clonotype was seen a few times. V gene TRBV12-3 or TRBV12-4 combines with J gene TRBJ1-5; D remains unclear. This CDR3 region has 12 residues. V shed 2 bases and J shed 9 bases, with 8 bases lying between them. In DNA form, the CDR3 reads TGTGCCAGCAGTTTATTGCTGGGGCCCCAGCATTTT. Amino acid sequence: CASSLLLGPQHF.

This sequence joins TRBV10-3 and TRBJ1-1, with D tentatively TRBD1 (5 bases). Looked up from germline, CDR1 is ENHRY and CDR2 is SYGVKD. The CDR3 is 14 amino acids. Trimming took 3 bases from V and 4 from J, leaving 12 bases between them. The CDR3 protein is CAISDAGDGTEAFF. In DNA form, the CDR3 reads TGTGCCATCAGTGACGCCGGGGACGGCACTGAAGCTTTCTTT.

The chain carries TRBV25-1 and TRBJ2-7, with D uncertain. V lost 3 bases, J lost 0 bases, and 9 bases lay in between. Germline V gives CDR1 MGHDK, CDR2 SYGVNS. CDR3 size: 14 residues. The CDR3 here is CASSDMVHSYEQYF. CDR3 DNA: TGTGCCAGCAGTGACATGGTACACTCCTACGAGCAGTACTTC.

The CDR3 DNA reads as TGCGCCAGCAGCCAAGACAACCAGGGCACTGAAGCTTTCTTT. It translates to CASSQDNQGTEAFF. The J gene is TRBJ1-1, the V gene TRBV4-1; possible D gene TRBD1, 5 bases. CDR1 MGHRA and CDR2 YSYEKL come from the germline V gene. V was cut by 0 bases and J by 4 bases, with 9 bases left in between. This CDR3 is 14 amino acids long.

This chain connects TRBV6-1 to TRBJ1-4, with D unclear. V dropped 8 bases and J dropped 7 bases, with 17 bases sitting between them. The CDR3 has 14 amino acids. Germline V lookup: CDR1 MNHNS, CDR2 SASEGT. The CDR3 spells CASGQAPRGEKLFF. DNA for the CDR3: TGTGCCAGCGGTCAGGCTCCCCGGGGTGAAAAACTGTTTTTT.

The chain employs TRBV6-5 and TRBJ2-1; possibly TRBD1 for D (6 bases). The CDR3 length is 14 residues. CDR1 is MNHEY and CDR2 is SVGAGI in the germline V gene. V dropped 4 bases and J dropped 6 bases, with 13 bases sitting between them. CDR3 bases: TGTGCCAGCAGTTCCCCAGGGGAAGGCAATGAGCAGTTCTTC. Its protein product is CASSSPGEGNEQFF.

Comments on this clonotype: This sequence may be a read error, since a much larger clone differs from it by one base. The chain recombines TRBV4-3 with TRBJ2-5; perhaps TRBD2 as D (5 bases). The ends were cut back, 8 bases at V and 5 bases at J, with 15 bases in the middle. Germline V gene sequence: CDR1 LGHNA, CDR2 YSLEER. CDR3 length equals 13 residues. CDR3 region: CASAESRGETQYF. The CDR3 coding sequence is TGCGCCAGCGCCGAGTCTAGAGGGGAGACCCAGTACTTC.

V usage is TRBV6-5 and J usage is TRBJ2-7, with D maybe TRBD1 (5 bases). Trimming pared 2 bases from V and 6 bases from J, leaving 8 bases between. Per the germline V gene, CDR1 is MNHEY and CDR2 is SVGAGI. CDR3 length: 12 amino acids. The CDR3 sequence: CASSYTTGEQYF. CDR3 bases: TGTGCCAGCAGTTACACTACAGGCGAGCAGTACTTC.

This chain joins TRBV18 and TRBJ1-1; 10 nucleotides match TRBD1. Germline loops: CDR1 KGHSH, CDR2 LQKENI. This CDR3 is 15 amino acids long. V trimming: 2 bases; J trimming: 6 bases; junction bases outside the gene matches: 6. CDR3 in amino acids: CASSPAGQGSPEAFF. CDR3 DNA: TGTGCCAGCTCACCAGCGGGACAGGGGAGCCCTGAAGCTTTCTTT.

The chain employs TRBV6-5 and TRBJ2-1; TRBD2 aligns across 7 bases. Germline-derived CDR1 and CDR2 are MNHEY and SVGAGI. This CDR3 has 16 amino acids. J lost 6 bases, V lost 4 bases, and 12 bases had no gene match. CDR3 amino acids: CASSFYRDPGGNEQFF. CDR3 nucleotide sequence: TGTGCCAGCAGTTTCTACCGGGACCCGGGGGGCAATGAGCAGTTCTTC.